This T cell receptor beta chain was recovered during a study of cytomegalovirus exposure and HLA in healthy donors (dated by TCRdb to about 2017). Regarding the research as a whole: An earlier analysis of a few hundred of the donors reported about 280 Gb of sequence data and 117 million unique TCR beta sequences obtained from around 180 million T cells. A handful of DR-DQ haplotypes were handled as single units for association and clustering because linkage in the cohort was strong. Donor age, sex, ethnicity and CMV serostatus were collected together with the repertoire data. Using immunosequencing, the study profiled T cell repertoires from 666 subjects and related those repertoires to cytomegalovirus serostatus. In a later genetic analysis, genome-wide SNP genotypes for about three fifths of the 666 donors were used, and that subset was treated as a discovery cohort. To predict cytomegalovirus infection status, the study combined high-throughput TCR immunosequencing, statistical association of individual TCRs with disease status, and machine learning. A later analysis re-analyzed previously published TCR beta repertoires from about 730 donors and added high-resolution HLA genotyping to study TCR occurrence patterns. Rather than using new phenotypic data, the later analysis identified candidate immune exposures from TCR beta sequences and from how often those sequences occurred across donors. To decide whether each TCR beta V gene segment behaved as functional or pseudogenic, an earlier analysis of some 570 of the donors relied on high-throughput TCR beta sequencing. Roughly 290 gigabases of sequencing data and around 90 million unique TCR sequences made up an early release that covered approximately 650 HLA-typed donors. The study aimed to test whether signatures of past pathogen exposure could be identified by cataloging public T cell receptors. Across roughly 420 genotyped donors of the cohort, an average of roughly 250,000 unique TCR beta nucleotide sequences per donor were sequenced, and roughly 20% of those sequences were non-productive. Typing coverage varied by locus: about 620-630 donors for A, B, C, DRB1 and DQB1; roughly 560 for DQA1; more than 600 for DPA1; approximately 490 for DPB1. The genetic ancestry cluster associated with self-reported Caucasian donors included around 76% of the approximately 430 genotyped donors. In addition to the first cohort of hundreds of subjects, a separate validation cohort of 120 different subjects was used. All discovery cohort repertoires had been generated on a single sequencing platform. Both class I and class II loci were covered by HLA typing, at four-digit resolution. What the research found in general, with its limitations: Because HLA typing was missing for some donors at each locus, association tests included only the typed subset. For the cohort, immune exposure information was limited to CMV serostatus. The authors suggested that the approach could potentially be extended to other disease states and immunological phenotypes. Assigning TCR associations to individual alleles was difficult when HLA alleles, especially DR and DQ, strongly co-occurred. A total of 150 or so TCR beta chains were listed by the study as associated with cytomegalovirus. Correlated functional status among segregating V segments might be attributable to linkage disequilibrium, but an unknown experimental factor could not be ruled out. Only TCR beta chains were sequenced in this cohort, and the absence of alpha or paired-chain data limited detectable features. According to a later analysis, parvovirus B19, influenza, CMV and Epstein-Barr virus appeared linked to several top co-occurrence clusters. A further reported finding was that TCR beta sequences accurately predicted the HLA-A and HLA-B alleles for most subjects in the first cohort. Over 15 rarely observed V segments, including chromosome 9 orphons, were excluded from the earlier analysis of some 590 of the donors because counts were too low. V-gene and J-gene trimming of TCR beta chains was associated with a missense DCLRE1C variant in a later genetic analysis, and the association was replicated in an independent cohort. In both the original and validation cohorts, the classifier was reported to diagnose cytomegalovirus status with high specificity and sensitivity. Compared with equally common non-associated chains, HLA-associated TCR beta chains in a later analysis were more clonally expanded and had lower generation probabilities. A later analysis found that TCR association rates varied across HLA loci, with DRB1 alleles showing the most associated TCRs and HLA-C alleles the fewest. Most CMV-associated TCR beta chains appeared to be HLA-restricted in a later analysis, and the HLA associations seemed to be driven largely by CMV exposure. Compared with the roughly 670-donor mean, donors in an Asian-associated ancestry cluster had fewer N-insertions in productive TCRs, according to a later genetic analysis. The presence/absence analyses assumed that sequencing depth was roughly uniform across donors, and that assumption may not be true. Across donors, most TCR sequences were observed very rarely, whereas some public TCRs were present in many individuals. A cluster of highly shared sequence variants was judged likely to represent a technical artifact of the sequencing pipeline. In an earlier analysis of more than 500 of the donors, most TCR beta V segments appeared in productive rearrangements about 87% or about 30% of the time, broadly matching IMGT annotations. Three of the identified cytomegalovirus-associated TCR beta chains were confirmed in vitro to be specific for cytomegalovirus antigens. Specific HLA alleles were associated with over 15,000 TCR beta sequences at a false discovery rate of 0.05 in a later analysis.

Details on this clone: The antigen it recognizes is unknown. No much larger clone is present one base from it, and per-base qualities are unavailable.

The library relied on the immunoSEQ multiplex PCR assay. The multiplex PCR relied on a mix of 60 forward primers for TCR Vbeta segments and 13 reverse primers for TCR Jbeta segments. Amplification of the CDR3 region of rearranged TCR beta genes was performed with a multiplex PCR assay on genomic DNA. On the Illumina HiSeq System, the amplified TCR beta libraries were sequenced as 87-base-pair reads. Per the authors' processing: In a later analysis, 77 million or so unique TCR beta chains were counted across the 500 to 850 repertoires, and around 10 million of these chains were shared by at least two donors. Raw reads were error-corrected and collapsed into unique sequences by a nearest-neighbor algorithm in which closely related sequences were merged to remove PCR and sequencing errors. Alignment of CDR3 sequences to IMGT reference sequences was used to assign V, D and J gene segments. For a sequence to be retained, a match of at least six nucleotides was required to both a V gene segment and a J gene segment. Rearrangements were classified as productive when the CDR3 lacked stop codons and remained in frame with V and J, and all other rearrangements were classified as non-productive. CDR3 was defined by IMGT convention, running from the second conserved V-encoded cysteine to the conserved J-encoded phenylalanine. Sequences without an unambiguous match to a single V gene segment were excluded from the earlier analysis of 587 of the donors. In an earlier analysis of several hundred of the donors, a V segment was called functional when productive rearrangements were above 56.7%, and segregating when the standard deviation between donors exceeded 5%. A statistical classification framework was developed to diagnose cytomegalovirus status using the catalog of TCR beta chain sequences. In a later analysis, V and J genes were assigned by comparing TCR nucleotide sequences against IMGT/GENE-DB human TR gene sequences. The TCRdist pipeline was used in a later analysis to assign CDR3 sequences and most-parsimonious VDJ recombination scenarios. In a later analysis, every TCR beta chain was defined by the combination of its CDR3 amino acid sequence and its V-gene family, and reads without a unique V-gene family were dropped. In a later analysis, fewer than 650 highly shared, low-generation-probability nucleotide sequences were removed to address suspected cross-contamination and a sequencing artifact. A later analysis calculated a clonal expansion index for each public chain from normalized within-repertoire ranks of inferred template counts. Generation probabilities in a later analysis came from a VDJ recombination model fitted to out-of-frame rearrangements, and those results were checked against IGoR. In a later analysis, TCR-TCR, TCR-HLA and TCR-CMV co-occurrence was scored with hypergeometric tests, and a repertoire-size bias correction was applied to TCR pairs. To estimate false discovery rates, a later analysis permuted the HLA or CMV assignments 20 times. In a later analysis, co-occurring TCRs were grouped using DBSCAN, and TCRdist sequence similarity was added for clustering within HLA-allele-positive subsets. Repertoires with fewer than 30,000 or more than 120,000 public chains were left out of co-occurrence clustering, as were about 5 repertoires with anomalous nucleotide sharing. This is the immuneACCESS table as TCRdb keeps it, with only in-frame sequences that have V and J called. A part of the clones is gone; compared with another copy, unresolved V genes explain less than half, and the rest is unexplained. That table gives V, J and clone size, and the DNA gave D and trimming. Within this sample are approximately 150,000 clones, with around 75% of them counted one time only. The top ten clonotypes cover more than 1.5% of the sample.

The cohort was made up of roughly 670 healthy bone marrow donors. Cohort members were all nominally healthy when sampled, although unrecorded immune exposures were likely present. CMV serostatus was recorded as positive for 289 and negative for about 55% of the 666 cohort members, whereas no CMV serostatus was recorded for the donor in question. Each donor provided a peripheral blood sample, and peripheral blood mononuclear cells were used for TCR beta sequencing. The Qiagen DNeasy Blood Extraction Kit was used to extract genomic DNA from the blood cell samples. Sequencing was done on a sample of PBMCs. The source of this sequence is a human donor in good health.

This receptor carries the CDR3 CASSLATVYEQFF. The sequenced DNA is TGTGCCAGCAGCTTAGCTACGGTCTATGAGCAGTTCTTC. This sequence uses TRBV7-2 and TRBJ2-1, with the D gene not clear enough to name. CDR1 and CDR2, looked up from the germline V gene, are SGHTA and FQGNSA. The CDR3 sequence holds 13 residues, the cysteine and phenylalanine included. Only the CDR3 region is kept as DNA, spanning 39 bases read in frame from base 1. Trimming at the junction amounts to 0 bases on V and 8 bases on J, and the germline ends lie 8 bases apart. When the CDR3 is completed using the reference TRBV7-2 and TRBJ2-1 genes on either side, the full variable domain is GAGVSQSPSNKVTEKGKDVELRCDPISGHTALYWYRQSLGQGLEFLIYFQGNSAPDKSGLPSDRFSAERTGGSVSTLTIQRTQQEDSAVYLCASSLATVYEQFFGPGTRLTVL.